Below are 21 T cell receptor beta chains sequenced from a single sample in a study of blood T cell repertoires in COVID-19. Some clones are missing from TCRdb's copy, which holds only in-frame ones; the method was immunoSEQ multiplex PCR. The data contain some 50,000 clones, 75% to 85% of them singletons. Sequencing input: peripheral blood. The receptors come from a man aged 40-55 years with acute or convalescent COVID-19.

V is TRBV11-2 and J is TRBJ2-2; D may be TRBD1 (6 bases). The CDR3 is made up of 15 amino acids. V lost 3 bases, J lost 7 bases, and 15 bases lay in between. Germline CDR1 is SGHAT and CDR2 is FQNNGV. For the CDR3, the DNA is TGTGCCAGCAGCTTGATCAGGGGATGGAGCGGGGAGCTGTTTTTT. Encoded protein: CASSLIRGWSGELFF.

The rearrangement links TRBV7-6 to TRBJ2-6, with TRBD1 matching 7 bases. This CDR3 is built from 17 residues. Losses at the gene ends were 5 bases for V and 4 bases for J; bases not matched to a gene: 11. Germline lookup yields CDR1 SGHVS and CDR2 FNYEAQ. CDR3 DNA sequence: TGTGCCAGCAGCCTAATGATAGGGGGCTCCGGGGCCAACGTCCTGACTTTC. Translating gives CASSLMIGGSGANVLTF.

The chain is built from TRBV9 and TRBJ2-3; D is perhaps TRBD1 (5 bases). This CDR3 has 15 residues. The germline gives CDR1 SGDLS, CDR2 YYNGEE. Trimming removed 4 bases at V and 7 bases at J, with 19 bases between. The CDR3 loop reads CASSHLVQGLNTQYF. The CDR3 bases are TGTGCCAGCAGCCATCTTGTCCAGGGCCTCAATACGCAGTATTTT.

The gene calls are TRBV10-1 and TRBJ2-7; D perhaps matches TRBD2 (6 bases). CDR1 WNHNN and CDR2 SYGVQD come from the germline V gene (reference sequence). Trimming took off 7 bases at V and 0 bases at J, with 16 bases between the two ends. The CDR3 covers 15 residues. The CDR3 DNA reads as TGCGCCAGCATCCATCCTAGCGCGAGCTCCTACGAGCAGTACTTC. It codes for CASIHPSASSYEQYF.

The V call is TRBV7-2, the J call TRBJ2-2; D possibly corresponds to TRBD2 (6 bases). V shed 1 base and J shed 4 bases, with 10 bases lying between them. The CDR3 covers 15 residues. The V gene's germline CDR1 is SGHTA and CDR2 FQGNSA. This chain's CDR3 is CASSLVPGVTGELFF. The CDR3 DNA follows: TGTGCCAGCAGCTTAGTTCCGGGGGTCACCGGGGAGCTGTTTTTT.

This rearrangement joins TRBV29-1 to TRBJ1-1, with a possible D match to TRBD1 (5 bases). Trimming took 3 bases from V and 0 from J, leaving 8 bases between them. The CDR3 runs to 13 residues. Germline V gives CDR1 SQVTM, CDR2 ANQGSEA. As DNA, the CDR3 is TGCAGCGTTGACGGCAGGGTGAACACTGAAGCTTTCTTT. Protein: CSVDGRVNTEAFF.

The V gene is TRBV3-1 (or the pseudogene TRBV3-2), the J gene TRBJ2-7; 7 bases agree with TRBD1. Germline V gene data show CDR1 as LGHDT and CDR2 as YNNKEL (reference sequence). This CDR3 contains 14 residues. The ends lost 5 bases at V and 3 bases at J; junction bases unmatched: 7. CDR3 sequence: CASSKPGQLYEQYF. The CDR3 DNA is TGTGCCAGCAGCAAGCCGGGACAGCTCTACGAGCAGTACTTC.

The chain is built from TRBV4-1 and TRBJ1-5, with 7 nucleotides matching TRBD1. J gave up 6 bases and V 6 bases, and 20 bases lay outside the gene matches. The CDR3 sequence is 18 residues long. CDR1 MGHRA and CDR2 YSYEKL come from the germline V gene. The CDR3 loop reads CASSPRTGTTQQGQPQHF. CDR3 DNA sequence: TGCGCCAGCAGTCCTAGGACAGGAACGACTCAGCAAGGTCAGCCCCAGCATTTT.

The chain couples TRBV24-1 to TRBJ2-3; 9 nucleotides align to TRBD1. V dropped 7 bases and J dropped 4; count of bases not matched to a gene: 5. This CDR3 has 14 residues. Germline V CDR1 and CDR2: KGHDR, SFDVKD. The CDR3: CATRDRGRADTQYF. The CDR3 DNA follows: TGTGCCACCAGAGACAGGGGGAGAGCAGATACGCAGTATTTT.

The chain employs TRBV5-4 and TRBJ1-2, with 9 bases matching TRBD1. Germline V CDR1 and CDR2: SGHNT, YYREEE (reference sequence). The CDR3 totals 13 residues. The V and J ends lost 6 bases and 7 bases, in that order; junction bases with no gene match: 7. The CDR3 protein is CASMRQGVAGYTF. Here the CDR3 DNA reads TGTGCCAGCATGAGACAGGGGGTTGCTGGCTACACCTTC. The full variable domain, in which reference TRBV5-4 and TRBJ1-2 provide the parts outside the CDR3, is ETGVTQSPTHLIKTRGQQVTLRCSSQSGHNTVSWYQQALGQGPQFIFQYYREEENGRGNFPPRFSGLQFPNYSSELNVNALELDDSALYLCASMRQGVAGYTFGSGTRLTVV.

The chain uses TRBV10-3 and TRBJ2-1; TRBD2 aligns across 8 bases. Germline-derived CDR1 and CDR2 are ENHRY and SYGVKD. The CDR3 totals 18 residues. V lost 4 bases and J lost 8; bases outside the gene matches: 19. The CDR3 DNA follows: TGTGCCATCAGTGCTGACGGGGGGGCCAGTAAGATAGTCGATGAGCAGTTCTTC. Protein: CAISADGGASKIVDEQFF.

V is TRBV30 and J is TRBJ2-7, with 8 positions matching TRBD1. The germline V gene has CDR1 GTSNPN and CDR2 SVGIG (reference sequence). The V and J ends lost 2 bases and 5 bases, in that order; junction bases with no gene match: 8. The CDR3 has 14 amino acids. In DNA, the CDR3 is TGTGCCTGGAGTAGGACAGGGAATCGGGACGAGCAGTACTTC. It translates to CAWSRTGNRDEQYF.

This clone turned up a few times. The CDR3 sequence: CASSQGLAGGYEQYF. In DNA form, the CDR3 reads TGTGCCAGCAGCCAAGGACTAGCGGGGGGCTACGAGCAGTACTTC. This rearrangement joins TRBV3-1 (or the pseudogene TRBV3-2) to TRBJ2-7, with TRBD2 identical over 13 bases. Trimming took 1 base from V and 3 from J; bases not matched to a gene: 0. Per germline, CDR1 LGHDT and CDR2 YNNKEL (reference sequence). The CDR3 is made up of 15 amino acids.

This rearrangement joins TRBV6-2 or TRBV6-3 to TRBJ1-5, with TRBD1 matching over 7 bases. Germline CDR1 is MNHEY and CDR2 is SVGEGT. The CDR3 is 15 amino acids. J gave up 3 bases and V 4 bases, and 6 bases lay outside the gene matches. CDR3 region: CASSSNRGINQPQHF. The CDR3 DNA sequence: TGTGCCAGCAGTTCGAACAGGGGAATCAATCAGCCCCAGCATTTT.

The chain combines TRBV11-2 with TRBJ2-1; 9 positions agree with TRBD1. This CDR3 comprises 13 residues. The germline V gene has CDR1 SGHAT and CDR2 FQNNGV. V was clipped by 0 bases and J by 14 bases; unmatched bases: 5. CDR3 DNA: TGTGCCAGCAGCTTAGAAGGGACAGGGATGGAGTTCTTC. Amino acid sequence: CASSLEGTGMEFF.

The chain combines TRBV24-1 with TRBJ2-3; D gene uncertain. CDR3 length: 14 amino acids. Germline V CDR1 and CDR2: KGHDR, SFDVKD. The V and J ends lost 2 bases and 5 bases respectively, with 10 bases between them. The CDR3 loop reads CATSDYATGDTQYF. CDR3 bases: TGTGCCACCAGTGATTACGCAACTGGAGATACGCAGTATTTT.

The genes are TRBV2 and TRBJ2-2; 10 positions match TRBD2. The CDR3 spans 16 residues. Germline V lookup: CDR1 SNHLY, CDR2 FYNNEI. The ends lost 5 bases at V and 1 base at J; junction bases unmatched: 4. CDR3 residues: CASSKRTSGNTGELFF. CDR3 coding DNA: TGTGCCAGCAGTAAACGGACTAGCGGGAACACCGGGGAGCTGTTTTTT. Full variable domain (rest looked up from reference TRBV2 and TRBJ2-2): EPEVTQTPSHQVTQMGQEVILRCVPISNHLYFYWYRQILGQKVEFLVSFYNNEISEKSEIFDDQFSVERPDGSNFTLKIRSTKLEDSAMYFCASSKRTSGNTGELFFGEGSRLTVL.

This sequence joins TRBV6-5 and TRBJ1-6, with D perhaps TRBD1 (6 bases). Trimming shortened V by 4 bases and J by 7 bases, and 11 bases separated the two germline ends. This CDR3 is 14 amino acids long. From germline, CDR1 is MNHEY and CDR2 SVGAGI. The CDR3 DNA follows: TGTGCCAGCAGTTTCCGGACAGCGAATTCACCCCTCCACTTT. This sequence encodes CASSFRTANSPLHF.

The chain uses TRBV6-5 and TRBJ2-4; weak D call: TRBD2 (7 bases). Germline values: CDR1 MNHEY, CDR2 SVGAGI. This CDR3 contains 14 residues. V lost 5 bases and J 5 bases, leaving 13 bases between the germline ends. DNA of the CDR3: TGTGCCAGCAGTATACGCGGGGGCCAAAACATTCAGTACTTC. Residues: CASSIRGGQNIQYF.

This clone was counted only a few times. This sequence joins TRBV6-1 and TRBJ1-5; maybe TRBD1 (5 bases). This CDR3 region has 17 residues. Germline loops: CDR1 MNHNS, CDR2 SASEGT. V was pared by 1 base and J by 1 base, with 14 bases between. Written as DNA, the CDR3 is TGTGCCAGCAGTGAAGGTAGGGGTATGGGAAGCAATCAGCCCCAGCATTTT. Protein sequence: CASSEGRGMGSNQPQHF.

V and J are TRBV19 and TRBJ1-2; 11 nucleotides match TRBD1. The CDR3 loop spans 16 amino acids. CDR1 and CDR2 (germline): LNHDA, SQIVND (reference sequence). With V trimmed by 1 base and J by 6 bases, 7 bases remained unmatched. The CDR3 region is CASSIGRDRGNDGYTF. The CDR3 coding sequence is TGTGCCAGTAGTATAGGCCGGGACAGGGGGAATGATGGCTACACCTTC.